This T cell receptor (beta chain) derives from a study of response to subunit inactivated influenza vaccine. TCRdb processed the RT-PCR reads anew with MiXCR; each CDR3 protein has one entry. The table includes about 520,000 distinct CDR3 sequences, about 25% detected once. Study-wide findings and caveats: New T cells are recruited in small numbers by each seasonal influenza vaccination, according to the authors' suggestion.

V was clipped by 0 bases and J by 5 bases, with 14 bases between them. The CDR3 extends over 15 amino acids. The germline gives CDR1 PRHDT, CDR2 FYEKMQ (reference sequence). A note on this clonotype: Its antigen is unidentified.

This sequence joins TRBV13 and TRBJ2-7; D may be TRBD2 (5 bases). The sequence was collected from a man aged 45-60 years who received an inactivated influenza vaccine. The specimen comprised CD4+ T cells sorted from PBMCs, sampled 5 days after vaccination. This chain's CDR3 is CASSLGGGSIDEQYF. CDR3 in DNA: TGTGCCAGCAGCTTAGGAGGTGGGAGTATTGACGAGCAGTACTTC.